The source of this TCR beta chain is a study of OX40 agonist ivuxolimab in advanced cancers. Background on the study: Eligibility rules accepted prior anti-PD-1, anti-PD-L1 or anti-CTLA-4 therapy, and 40% to 50% had some.

Libraries were prepared by immunoSEQ multiplex PCR; TCRdb keeps only in-frame clonotypes and omits some of them. The table shows about 40,000 clones, with about 91% occurring only once. In germline, CDR1 is SGHDN, CDR2 FVKESK. This CDR3 has 13 residues. Losses at the gene ends were 4 bases for V and 3 bases for J; bases not matched to a gene: 3. This clonotype was sampled from an adult with an advanced solid tumor such as melanoma, head and neck, liver or kidney cancer. The rearrangement uses TRBV14 and TRBJ2-7, with 7 bases lining up with TRBD1. The source material was CD4+ or CD8+ T cells sorted from blood, sampled in a trial of the OX40 agonist ivuxolimab. In DNA form, the CDR3 reads TGTGCCAGCAGCCCCGGGACAGTCTACGAGCAGTACTTC. This encodes CASSPGTVYEQYF.